This T cell receptor (beta chain) was found in a study of cytomegalovirus exposure and HLA in healthy donors. Study observations and caveats: The tendency of first-cohort TCR clusters to co-occur in the roughly 130 validation repertoires emerged from a later analysis.

Profiled with immunoSEQ multiplex PCR; TCRdb holds only in-frame clones, not every one. The table records roughly 120,000 clones, 80% to 90% of them present only once. Of note for this clone: Its antigen is still unknown.

There are 16 residues in the CDR3. With V trimmed by 2 bases and J by 7 bases, 9 bases remained unmatched. Germline CDR1 SEHNR, CDR2 FQNEAQ (reference sequence). The TCR originated in a man younger than 35 in good health and CMV-seropositive. Specimen: PBMCs. This chain links TRBV7-9 with TRBJ1-5; 9 bases agree with TRBD1. CDR3 residues: CASSLWTGVMYQPQHF. The CDR3 coding sequence is TGTGCCAGCAGCTTATGGACAGGGGTAATGTACCAGCCCCAGCATTTT.